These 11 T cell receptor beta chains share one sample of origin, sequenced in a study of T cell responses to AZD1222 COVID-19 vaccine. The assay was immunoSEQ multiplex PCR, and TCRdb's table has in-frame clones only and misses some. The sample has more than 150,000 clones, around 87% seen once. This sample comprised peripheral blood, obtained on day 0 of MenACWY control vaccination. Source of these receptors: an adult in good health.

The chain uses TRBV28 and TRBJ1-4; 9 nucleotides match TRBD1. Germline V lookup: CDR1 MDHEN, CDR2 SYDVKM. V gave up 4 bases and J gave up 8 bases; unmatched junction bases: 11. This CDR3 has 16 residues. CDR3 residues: CASSWYRGRIDEKLFF. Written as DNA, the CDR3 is TGTGCCAGCAGTTGGTACAGGGGGCGCATAGACGAAAAACTGTTTTTT.

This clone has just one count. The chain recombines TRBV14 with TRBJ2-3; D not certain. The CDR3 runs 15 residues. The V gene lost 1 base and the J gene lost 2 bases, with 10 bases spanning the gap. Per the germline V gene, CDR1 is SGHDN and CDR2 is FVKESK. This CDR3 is CASSQAVPNTDTQYF. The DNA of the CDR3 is TGTGCCAGCAGCCAAGCCGTTCCCAACACAGATACGCAGTATTTT.

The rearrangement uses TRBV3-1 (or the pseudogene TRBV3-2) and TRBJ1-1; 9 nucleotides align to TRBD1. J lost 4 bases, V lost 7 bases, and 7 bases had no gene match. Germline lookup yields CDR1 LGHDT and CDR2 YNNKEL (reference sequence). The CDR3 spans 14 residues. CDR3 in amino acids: CASTQDRGFTEAFF. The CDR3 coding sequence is TGTGCCAGCACCCAGGACAGGGGTTTCACTGAAGCTTTCTTT.

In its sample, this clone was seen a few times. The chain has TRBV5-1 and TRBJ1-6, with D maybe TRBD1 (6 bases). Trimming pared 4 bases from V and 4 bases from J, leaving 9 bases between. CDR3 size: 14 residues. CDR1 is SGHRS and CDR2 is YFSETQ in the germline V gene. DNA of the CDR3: TGCGCCAGCAGCCTACAGGGTTATAATTCACCCCTCCACTTT. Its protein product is CASSLQGYNSPLHF.

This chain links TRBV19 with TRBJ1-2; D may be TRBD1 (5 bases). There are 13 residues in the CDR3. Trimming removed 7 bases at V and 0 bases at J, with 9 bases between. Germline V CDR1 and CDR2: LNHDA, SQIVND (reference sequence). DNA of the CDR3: TGTGCCAGTAAGGAACAGGCTAACTATGGCTACACCTTC. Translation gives CASKEQANYGYTF.

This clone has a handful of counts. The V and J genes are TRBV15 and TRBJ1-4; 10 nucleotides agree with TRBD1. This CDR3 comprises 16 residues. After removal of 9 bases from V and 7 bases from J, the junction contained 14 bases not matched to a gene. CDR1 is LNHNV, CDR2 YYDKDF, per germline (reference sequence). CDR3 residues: CATRLIGQGGSEKLFF. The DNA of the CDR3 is TGTGCCACACGGTTAATCGGACAGGGGGGTAGTGAAAAACTGTTTTTT.

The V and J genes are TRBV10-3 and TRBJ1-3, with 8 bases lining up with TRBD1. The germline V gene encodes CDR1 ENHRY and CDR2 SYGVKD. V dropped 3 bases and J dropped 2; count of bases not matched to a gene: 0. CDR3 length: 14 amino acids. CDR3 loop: CAISDRGPGNTIYF. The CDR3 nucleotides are TGTGCCATCAGTGACAGGGGGCCTGGAAACACCATATATTTT.

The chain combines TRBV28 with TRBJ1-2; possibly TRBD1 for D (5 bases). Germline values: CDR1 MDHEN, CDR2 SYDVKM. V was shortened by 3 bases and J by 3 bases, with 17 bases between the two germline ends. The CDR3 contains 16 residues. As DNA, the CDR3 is TGTGCCAGCAGTTTCGGGGGGGTCGGGACGCACTATGGCTACACCTTC. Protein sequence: CASSFGGVGTHYGYTF.

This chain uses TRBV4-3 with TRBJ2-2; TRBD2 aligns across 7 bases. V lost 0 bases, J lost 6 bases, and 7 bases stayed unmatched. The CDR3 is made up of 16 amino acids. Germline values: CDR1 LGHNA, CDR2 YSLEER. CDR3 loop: CASSQDMGRVSGELFF. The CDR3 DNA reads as TGCGCCAGCAGCCAAGATATGGGGAGGGTCTCCGGGGAGCTGTTTTTT.

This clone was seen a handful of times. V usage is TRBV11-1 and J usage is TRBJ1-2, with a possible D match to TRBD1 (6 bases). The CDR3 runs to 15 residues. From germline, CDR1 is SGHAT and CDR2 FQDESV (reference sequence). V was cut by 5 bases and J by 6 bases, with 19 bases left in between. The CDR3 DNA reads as TGTGCCAGCAGCCAGGAAGGGGGACCGGGCAATGGCTACACCTTC. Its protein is CASSQEGGPGNGYTF.

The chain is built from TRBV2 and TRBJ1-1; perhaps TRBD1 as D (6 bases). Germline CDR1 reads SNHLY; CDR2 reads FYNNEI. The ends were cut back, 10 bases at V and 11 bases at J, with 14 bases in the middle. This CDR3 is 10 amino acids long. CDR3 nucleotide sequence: TGTGCCAACCACAGGGAAGGGGCTTTCTTT. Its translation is CANHREGAFF.